Here is one TCR beta chain with its context. TCRdb keeps only in-frame clones here, not all; method: immunoSEQ multiplex PCR. The data show 60,000 to 90,000 clones, over 80% seen once. The data are from a study of cytomegalovirus exposure and HLA in healthy donors. This TCR was sampled from a man aged 25-45 years in good health and CMV-seronegative. Material: PBMCs.

CDR3 DNA sequence: TGCGCCAGCAGCTTGTACAACAACCCGAACACCGGGGAGCTGTTTTTT. The encoded protein is CASSLYNNPNTGELFF. V is TRBV5-1 and J is TRBJ2-2, with D unresolved. V was shortened by 1 base and J by 0 bases, with 10 bases between the two germline ends. This CDR3 region has 16 residues. Germline CDR1 and CDR2: SGHRS and YFSETQ.